The source of this T cell receptor (beta chain) is a study of T cell responses to AZD1222 COVID-19 vaccine listed by TCRdb under 2021. In terms of the full investigation: Because spike-specific TCR depth and breadth did not differ between the two schedules, AZD1222 recipients who got a second dose at roughly 4 weeks were pooled with those who got a second dose at roughly 12 weeks. A total of about 250 trial participants underwent TCR sequencing, of whom more than 200 had received two doses of AZD1222 and roughly 26 had received two doses of the MenACWY control vaccine. Enrollment into the trials was organized by age into subgroups of 18-55, 56-69 and 70-plus years, and those subgroups contained roughly 160, 29 and 62 TCR-sequenced participants, respectively.

Comments on this clone: Its target antigen remains unknown. Within one base of it there is no much larger clone, and no base qualities were kept.

The CDR3 regions of human TCRbeta chains were subjected to immunosequencing. As for how the authors treated the data: Repertoire TCRs were checked for matches against a reference library of SARS-CoV-2-specific TCRs that had been generated using the MIRA antigen-specificity platform. Breadth meant the fraction of unique TCRs that were SARS-CoV-2-associated, whereas depth meant the fraction of total T cells that were SARS-CoV-2-associated. Using the MIRA data, each spike-specific TCR was assigned both to the spike region to which the TCR was reactive and to a CD4 or CD8 class. Log10-transformed breadth and depth values were compared by one-way ANOVA with Sidak's multiple comparisons tests. TCRdb carries this immuneACCESS record with in-frame sequences only. Its versions omit some clonotypes, under half of them owing to an unresolved V gene in the studies checked, with the rest unexplained. V and J calls and clone size come straight from that table; D and trimming were deduced from the DNA. The sample data list 110,000 to 150,000 clones, and approximately 90% of these were observed just once. In total, the top ten clones hold about 1.5% of the sample.

Via the germline V gene, CDR1 is MNHEY and CDR2 SVGAGI. Its CDR3 holds 15 amino acids, cysteine through phenylalanine. CDR3 DNA only is kept here, 45 bases in frame from base 1. V is pared back by 4 bases and J by 0 bases, with 11 bases lying between the germline termini. The full study reports these points: Conclusions about previously exposed vaccinees were limited because only a handful of AZD1222 recipients were SARS-CoV-2 seropositive at baseline. After two AZD1222 doses, both the breadth and the depth of spike-specific TCRs were significantly higher than at day 0 and than in MenACWY recipients. Epitopes outside the regions mutated in the B.1.351 and B.1.1.7 variants were reportedly recognized by nearly half of the unique spike-specific TCRs. In the small 56-69-year group, the increase in depth fell short of significance, most likely because of low power. Because no day 14 peak-response samples were available, repertoires were characterized only after the peak T cell response. CD4 TCRs associated with the vaccine covered the entire spike protein, and the dominant responses were in regions 160-218 and 743-854. Participants were mostly white British, with more females than males. The authors suggested clonal diversity may have been underestimated.

The time point tag for this specimen amounts to: baseline before first vaccination. Vaccinee samples were obtained from the UK trials COV001 and COV002, which included a single-blind randomized controlled phase 2/3 trial of AZD1222 (ChAdOx1 nCoV-19) in healthy adults. Trial participant PBMC samples were collected at day 0 and day 28 after the second dose for TCRbeta chain sequencing. Sequencing was performed on peripheral blood, taken on day 0 of AZD1222 vaccination. The chain was built from TRBV6-5 and TRBJ2-3; the best D guess is TRBD2, with 6 bases matching. The source is an adult in good health. The CDR3 protein: CASSLAAGSTDTQYF. The DNA sequence reads TGTGCCAGCAGTTTGGCCGCGGGGAGCACAGATACGCAGTATTTT.